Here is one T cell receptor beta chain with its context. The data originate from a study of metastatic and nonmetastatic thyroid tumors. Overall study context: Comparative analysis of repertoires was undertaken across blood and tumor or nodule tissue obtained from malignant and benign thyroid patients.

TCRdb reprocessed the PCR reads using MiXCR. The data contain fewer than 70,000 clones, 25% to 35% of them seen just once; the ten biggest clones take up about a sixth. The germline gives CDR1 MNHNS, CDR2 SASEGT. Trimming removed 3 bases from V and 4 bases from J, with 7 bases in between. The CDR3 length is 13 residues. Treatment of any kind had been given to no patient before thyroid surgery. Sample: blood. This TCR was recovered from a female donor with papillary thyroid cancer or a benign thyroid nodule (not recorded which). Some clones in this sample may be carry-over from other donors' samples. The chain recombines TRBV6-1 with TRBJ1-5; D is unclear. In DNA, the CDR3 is TGTGCCAGCAGTGACGGAGAGAATCAGCCCCAGCATTTT. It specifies CASSDGENQPQHF.